This T cell receptor beta chain was documented in a study of Tregs in tolerant kidney transplant recipients. As for the study in general: Sorting of CD4+CD25+CD127- cells followed roughly three-day belatacept mixed lymphocyte reactions, sometimes with roughly five-day graft donor restimulation.

Broader study findings: Findings come from small patient numbers and require larger validation. This study did not directly address biological reproducibility. Tregs expanded with activated donor B cells seemed most donor-specific.

Only in-frame clones appear in the TCRdb table, and some are missing; sequencing was by immunoSEQ multiplex PCR. The repertoire holds under 45,000 clones, with about 95% as singletons. Concerning this clone: Antigen: not known.

CDR3 size: 14 residues. CDR1 and CDR2 (germline): SGHNT, YENEEA. V shed 5 bases and J shed 6 bases, with 13 bases lying between them. The sample was Tregs from blood cultured with allogeneic cells. The sequence was collected from a human donor in good health. V usage is TRBV11-3 and J usage is TRBJ2-2; D call uncertain. Here the CDR3 reads CASSDKIGSGELFF. The CDR3 DNA reads TGTGCCAGCAGCGACAAGATAGGGTCCGGGGAGCTGTTTTTT.